One sample yielded the 10 T cell receptor beta chains listed below, sequenced in a study of control samples from healthy donors and cancer patients. Profiled with immunoSEQ multiplex PCR; TCRdb holds only in-frame clones, not every one. The sample contains approximately 80,000 clones, around 92% of which appear only once. The sample was blood. The receptors shown here come from a man aged 25 to 40 in good health.

J is TRBJ2-7 and V is TRBV6-2 or TRBV6-3; D gene ambiguous. CDR1 and CDR2 (germline): MNHEY, SVGEGT. CDR3 length: 12 amino acids. Trimming took off 5 bases at V and 3 bases at J, with 8 bases between the two ends. The CDR3 nucleotides are TGTGCCAGCAGTAATCATGACTACGAGCAGTACTTC. Translating it yields CASSNHDYEQYF.

This chain joins TRBV24-1 and TRBJ2-1; D possibly corresponds to TRBD1 (6 bases). Trimming stripped 2 bases from V and 5 bases from J, with 15 bases between. The germline CDR1 and CDR2 sequences are KGHDR and SFDVKD. The CDR3 contains 16 residues. The CDR3 sequence: CATSDSSGEGNNEQFF. CDR3 sequence (DNA): TGTGCCACCAGTGATTCCTCAGGGGAAGGCAACAATGAGCAGTTCTTC.

V is TRBV13 and J is TRBJ2-5; D remains unclear. Germline loops: CDR1 PRHDT, CDR2 FYEKMQ (reference sequence). The CDR3 extends over 12 amino acids. V was trimmed by 5 bases and J by 5 bases, leaving 9 bases between them. CDR3 in amino acids: CASSASWETQYF. In DNA, the CDR3 is TGTGCCAGCAGCGCCAGTTGGGAGACCCAGTACTTC.

This chain joins TRBV28 and TRBJ1-4, with 7 bases identical to TRBD1. Trimming removed 7 bases from V and 8 bases from J; junction bases left unmatched: 7. Germline CDR1 and CDR2: MDHEN and SYDVKM. The CDR3 covers 13 residues. The CDR3 DNA reads as TGTGCCAGCATGGTGGCAGGGGGGGAAAAACTGTTTTTT. It is translated as CASMVAGGEKLFF.

This clone was counted a few times. The chain uses TRBV11-2 and TRBJ2-1, with 15 bases lining up with TRBD2. There are 19 residues in the CDR3. Trimming took 5 bases from V and 0 from J; bases not matched to a gene: 8. Germline assignment: CDR1 SGHAT and CDR2 FQNNGV. The CDR3 sequence is CASSPRTSGRAYSYNEQFF. The DNA of the CDR3 is TGTGCCAGCAGCCCCAGGACTAGCGGGAGGGCTTACTCCTACAATGAGCAGTTCTTC.

This clone has more than one count but fewer than ten. This chain links TRBV6-5 with TRBJ1-5; D not resolved. The CDR3 covers 13 residues. V lost 4 bases and J lost 2, with 6 bases in between. Per the germline V gene, CDR1 is MNHEY and CDR2 is SVGAGI. CDR3 residues: CASSSGRNQPQHF. The CDR3 DNA sequence: TGTGCCAGCAGTTCCGGACGCAATCAGCCCCAGCATTTT.

The gene calls are TRBV4-3 and TRBJ2-4, with D possibly matching TRBD1 (5 bases). Looked up from germline, CDR1 is LGHNA and CDR2 is YSLEER. This CDR3 is built from 15 residues. With 0 bases removed from V and 8 bases from J, the gap between germline ends came to 14 bases. The CDR3 DNA sequence: TGCGCCAGCAGCCAAGAGGGGCTAGAAGAGGACATTCAGTACTTC. Translated, it gives CASSQEGLEEDIQYF.

The chain couples TRBV27 to TRBJ1-6; maybe TRBD1 (5 bases). The CDR3 runs to 14 residues. Per the germline V gene, CDR1 is MNHEY and CDR2 is SMNVEV (reference sequence). Trimming left V 5 bases short and J 16 bases short, with 21 bases between. In DNA form, the CDR3 reads TGTGCCAGCAGTCCACTGTTAGCAGGGTGGGAACTCCACTTT. This codes for CASSPLLAGWELHF.

The chain is built from TRBV3-1 (or the pseudogene TRBV3-2) and TRBJ2-2, with 9 bases fitting TRBD1. CDR3 length equals 18 residues. CDR1 and CDR2 (germline): LGHDT, YNNKEL (reference sequence). With 4 bases clipped from V and 4 bases from J, the junction kept 13 bases outside the gene matches. The CDR3 DNA reads as TGTGCCAGCAGCCCCTTGATTTACGGGACAGGGAGCACCGGGGAGCTGTTTTTT. The encoded protein is CASSPLIYGTGSTGELFF.

The genes are TRBV20-1 and TRBJ2-7; 14 bases are shared with TRBD2. The CDR3 length is 15 residues. Germline V gene sequence: CDR1 DFQATT, CDR2 SNEGSKA (reference sequence). Losses at the gene ends were 3 bases for V and 6 bases for J; bases not matched to a gene: 7. CDR3 nucleotide sequence: TGCAGTGCTAGTCCCGGGACTAGCGGGAGACGCGAGCAGTACTTC. Translated: CSASPGTSGRREQYF.